Listed below are T cell receptor beta chains from one sample, sequenced in a study of T cell changes during pregnancy in multiple sclerosis. Only in-frame clones appear in the TCRdb table, and some are missing; sequencing was by immunoSEQ multiplex PCR. The top ten hold 0.89% of the sample, which has about 44,000 clones, approximately 96% seen once. The sample was peripheral blood, taken in the second trimester of pregnancy. The source is a female donor with multiple sclerosis, enrolled in a pregnancy study. The CDR3 runs from the conserved cysteine through the conserved F or W. The D gene is left open where the match is weak. A row's size may be missing; if present it is once, few, many or a size class.

>TRBD2|TRBJ2-7|-|TRBV30
TGTGCCTGGATTAAGACTAGCGGGAGGGCCGCAGAGCAGTACTTC
CAWIKTSGRAAEQYF
>TRBD2|TRBJ2-1|once|TRBV29-1
TGCAGCGTGGGGCTAGCGGGAGGGCCCCGGAATGAGCAGTTCTTC
CSVGLAGGPRNEQFF
>-|TRBJ2-7|-|TRBV7-9
TGTGCCAGCAGGTTTTCAGGGAACTACGAGCAGTACTTC
CASRFSGNYEQYF
>TRBD1|TRBJ1-1|-|TRBV4-3
TGCGCCAGCAGCCAAGTTAAGACAGGGGATTTCCACACTGAAGCTTTCTTT
CASSQVKTGDFHTEAFF
>-|TRBJ2-7|-|TRBV9
TGTGCCAGCAGCCCCTACCTCGGGACTTCCTACGAGCAGTACTTC
CASSPYLGTSYEQYF
>-|TRBJ1-2|-|TRBV18
TGTGCCAGCTCACCACCGGGGGGGGCGCTAGGATATGGCTACACCTTC
CASSPPGGALGYGYTF
>TRBD2|TRBJ2-5|-|TRBV5-1
TGCGCCAGCAGTAACGGGACTACCCAGTTGCGAACCCAGTACTTC
CASSNGTTQLRTQYF
>TRBD2|TRBJ2-2|few|TRBV11-2
TGTGCCAGCAGCTTAGGGGCGGGGGGTTCCACCGGGGAGCTGTTTTTT
CASSLGAGGSTGELFF
>-|TRBJ1-6|-|TRBV9
TGTGCCAGCAGCGTAGCCATCACTCATGATTCACCCCTCCACTTT
CASSVAITHDSPLHF
>TRBD1|TRBJ1-1|-|TRBV6-5
TGTGCCAGCAGCCGGACAGGGTCCGTGGGGACTGAAGCTTTCTTT
CASSRTGSVGTEAFF
>-|TRBJ2-4|-|TRBV11-2
TGTGCCAGCAGCCCAGGGGGGACTAGAAACATTCAGTACTTC
CASSPGGTRNIQYF
>-|TRBJ1-4|-|TRBV19
TGTGCCGCCAAAGAGACAGTGACGAATGAAAAACTGTTTTTT
CAAKETVTNEKLFF
>-|TRBJ1-1|-|TRBV7-9
TGTGCCAGCCCGCAACTAGAGACTGAAGCTTTCTTT
CASPQLETEAFF
>TRBD1|TRBJ2-7|-|TRBV28
TGTGCCAGCAGCCGGGGACAGTGGTCGAACGAGCAGTACTTC
CASSRGQWSNEQYF
>-|TRBJ2-7|-|TRBV27
TGTGCCAGCAGTTTACTCAGGACAGACGCCTACGAGCAGTACTTC
CASSLLRTDAYEQYF
>TRBD2|TRBJ2-5|-|TRBV5-1
TGCGCCAGCAGCCGGACTAGCGGGAGTGTCCAAGAGACCCAGTACTTC
CASSRTSGSVQETQYF
>-|TRBJ2-5|-|TRBV12-2
TGTGCAAGTCGGCATAACGGCGGGGCGGGGTCTGAAGAGACCCAGTACTTC
CASRHNGGAGSEETQYF
>-|TRBJ1-6|-|TRBV7-2
TGTGCCAGCAGCTTAGAACGGGGAGGGCCAGGGTGGTCACCCCTCCACTTT
CASSLERGGPGWSPLHF
>TRBD1|TRBJ2-5|-|TRBV18
TGTGCCAGCTCACCACCGACAGGGTACCAAGAGACCCAGTACTTC
CASSPPTGYQETQYF
>-|TRBJ2-1|-|TRBV7-9
TGTGCCAGCAGTGGGAGTTCCTACAATGAGCAGTTCTTC
CASSGSSYNEQFF
>TRBD2|TRBJ2-3|-|TRBV5-1
TGCGCCAGCGGCCACACTAGCGGGAGGGCAGATACGCAGTATTTT
CASGHTSGRADTQYF
>-|TRBJ1-2|-|TRBV6-5
TGTGCCAGCAGTTACTCGAGGCAGGGGTATGGCTACACCTTC
CASSYSRQGYGYTF
>-|TRBJ1-4|once|TRBV7-6
TGTGCCAGCAGCTTAGGGAGATCTAATGAAAAACTGTTTTTT
CASSLGRSNEKLFF
>TRBD2|TRBJ2-7|-|TRBV15
TGTGCCACCAGCACCCGACCGGGGGGGCGAAACCCCTACGAGCAGTACTTC
CATSTRPGGRNPYEQYF
>-|TRBJ2-5|-|TRBV7-3
TGTGCCAGCAGCTTGGAGGGCGGCAGGTTCCAAGAGACCCAGTACTTC
CASSLEGGRFQETQYF
>-|TRBJ1-3|-|TRBV4-1
TGCGCCAGCAGCCTCAACCCGGGGTCTGGAAACACCATATATTTT
CASSLNPGSGNTIYF
>-|TRBJ1-1|-|TRBV7-2
TGTGCCAGCAGCTTAGCGGGCGTAACTGAAGCTTTCTTT
CASSLAGVTEAFF
>-|TRBJ1-2|-|TRBV29-1
TGCAGCGTTGATGGTCTGTCGGGATACAACTATGGCTACACCTTC
CSVDGLSGYNYGYTF
>-|TRBJ1-1|-|TRBV7-2
TGTGCCAGCAGCCTGAATGCCGGGGTGAACACTGAAGCTTTCTTT
CASSLNAGVNTEAFF
>-|TRBJ2-1|-|TRBV11-3
TGTGCCAGCAGCTTGAGAAGGGGGAATGAGCAGTTCTTC
CASSLRRGNEQFF
>TRBD1|TRBJ1-5|-|TRBV4-2
TGTGCCAGCAGCCGAGCACTTCCGGGACAGGGCACGCAGCCCCAGCATTTT
CASSRALPGQGTQPQHF
>TRBD2|TRBJ2-3|-|TRBV4-2
TGTGCCAGCAGCCCCGGGACTAGCGGGATGCCAGATACGCAGTATTTT
CASSPGTSGMPDTQYF
>-|TRBJ1-5|-|TRBV27
TGTGCCAGCAGCCAAATCGGGGGGGCCTACAATCAGCCCCAGCATTTT
CASSQIGGAYNQPQHF
>TRBD1|TRBJ2-1|-|TRBV7-3
TGTGCCAGCAGCACCCAGGCAGGGGGCGAGAGGAATGAGCAGTTCTTC
CASSTQAGGERNEQFF
>TRBD2|TRBJ2-5|-|TRBV5-1
TGCGCCAGCAGCCTCGGACTAGCGGTGGGGTACCAAGAGACCCAGTACTTC
CASSLGLAVGYQETQYF
>-|TRBJ1-1|once|TRBV7-3
TGTGCCAGCAGCTTAGAGGGATTGGGCACTGAAGCTTTCTTT
CASSLEGLGTEAFF
>-|TRBJ2-3|-|TRBV11-3
TGTGCCAGCAGCCTTAGCACAGATACGCAGTATTTT
CASSLSTDTQYF
>-|TRBJ1-5|-|TRBV27
TGTGCCAGCAGTTTAGGACTTAGCAATCAGCCCCAGCATTTT
CASSLGLSNQPQHF
>TRBD1|TRBJ2-5|-|TRBV28
TGTGCCAGCAGAGAGCCGGGGACAGGGGGCTCCCCTGGTAACTTC
CASREPGTGGSPGNF
>-|TRBJ2-4|few|TRBV2
TGTGCCAGCAGAGGGGACAATCAGGACATTCAGTACTTC
CASRGDNQDIQYF
>-|TRBJ1-5|-|TRBV18
TGTGCCAGCTCACCGTTAAGGGGAATAGTTCAGCCCCAGCATTTT
CASSPLRGIVQPQHF
>-|TRBJ1-2|-|TRBV5-1
TGCGCCAGCAGCTTGGAGGGCACTAGTTATGGCTACACCTTC
CASSLEGTSYGYTF
>TRBD2|TRBJ2-4|once|TRBV14
TGTGCCAGCAGCCGACTAGCGGGAGGGTCAGACATTCAGTACTTC
CASSRLAGGSDIQYF
>TRBD1|TRBJ1-2|once|TRBV18
TGTGCCAGCTCGCCTGCCGGGACAGGGGGCGCGGGGGGCTACACCTTC
CASSPAGTGGAGGYTF
>TRBD2|TRBJ2-3|-|TRBV6-6
TGTGCCAGCAGTTATTCTCATAGCGGGGCCACAGATACGCAGTATTTT
CASSYSHSGATDTQYF
>-|TRBJ2-5|-|TRBV7-8
TGTGCCAGCAGCTTGAGGAGGGTCGAGACCCAGTACTTC
CASSLRRVETQYF
>TRBD1|TRBJ1-2|-|TRBV28
TGTGCCAGCAGATCATCGGACAGGAACTATGGCTACACCTTC
CASRSSDRNYGYTF
>TRBD1|TRBJ2-2|-|TRBV18
TGTGCCAGCTCACCACCGGGCAGGGGGCTCGGCACCGGGGAGCTGTTTTTT
CASSPPGRGLGTGELFF
>TRBD2|TRBJ2-3|-|TRBV6-5
TGTGCCAGCAGTTCCCTAGCTAGCGGGGGCACAGATACGCAGTATTTT
CASSSLASGGTDTQYF
>TRBD2|TRBJ2-3|-|TRBV5-3
TGTGCCACCTGGGAGCGGGAGAGGACAGATACGCAGTATTTT
CATWERERTDTQYF
>-|TRBJ2-7|-|TRBV4-3
TGCGCCAGCAGCCAAGATCAGGGGATCTCCTACGAGCAGTACTTC
CASSQDQGISYEQYF
>TRBD2|TRBJ2-1|-|TRBV19
TGTGCCAGTAGTAGCCTCTCCGAAGCGGGAGGAAGGAATGAGCAGTTCTTC
CASSSLSEAGGRNEQFF
>-|TRBJ2-1|-|TRBV6-5
TGTGCCAGCAGTTTCACTACAGGGGAGCAGTTCTTC
CASSFTTGEQFF
>TRBD2|TRBJ2-1|-|TRBV15
TGTGCCACCAGCAGAGGCGGCGGGAGCTCCTACAATGAGCAGTTCTTC
CATSRGGGSSYNEQFF
>TRBD1|TRBJ1-1|-|TRBV4-3
TGCGCCAGCAGCCAAAACAGGGGAATCCAAGGGACTGAAGCTTTCTTT
CASSQNRGIQGTEAFF
>TRBD2|TRBJ2-1|-|TRBV7-3
TGTGCCAGCAGCTTACTAGCGGGGAGCTCCTACAATGAGCAGTTCTTC
CASSLLAGSSYNEQFF
>-|TRBJ1-3|-|TRBV5-1
TGCGCCAGCAGCTTGGAACAGGCTGGAAACACCATATATTTT
CASSLEQAGNTIYF
>-|TRBJ2-1|-|TRBV7-3
TGTGCCAGCAGTCCTGGCGGGGACTCCTACAATGAGCAGTTCTTC
CASSPGGDSYNEQFF
>TRBD2|TRBJ2-5|-|TRBV2
TGTGCCAGCAGTGTGGGGCTAGCGGGGGCCGAGACCCAGTACTTC
CASSVGLAGAETQYF
>-|TRBJ1-2|-|TRBV4-1
TGCGCCAGCAGCCAAGAGGGATGGGAGGGTGCAGACTATGGCTACACCTTC
CASSQEGWEGADYGYTF